This T cell receptor (beta chain) was documented in a study of control samples from healthy donors and cancer patients. Data came from immunoSEQ multiplex PCR; TCRdb stores just in-frame clones and leaves some out. The sample lists some 49,000 clones, approximately 94% occurring once. This CDR3 contains 13 residues. The ends lost 1 base at V and 4 bases at J; junction bases unmatched: 3. CDR1 is GTSNPN and CDR2 is SVGIG in the germline V gene (reference sequence). Sequencing was performed on PBMCs. The receptor was isolated from a man younger than 45 with colorectal cancer. V is TRBV30 and J is TRBJ1-2; 7 bases are shared with TRBD1. Written as DNA, the CDR3 is TGTGCCTGGAGTGCAGGGACAGCCTATGGCTACACCTTC. Residues: CAWSAGTAYGYTF.